The present T cell receptor (beta chain) was sequenced within a study of blood T cell repertoires in COVID-19. At the level of the study: Acute and convalescent COVID-19 samples came from the United States, Italy and Spain. T cells, B-cell-depleted T cells, or PBMCs supplied cDNA or gDNA.

This CDR3 region has 14 residues. Germline V gene sequence: CDR1 SGHDT, CDR2 YYEEEE. The V end lost 1 base, the J end lost 1 base, and 6 bases lay between the germline ends. Produced via immunoSEQ multiplex PCR; TCRdb's table is partial and in-frame only. The sample consists of 120,000 or so clones, about nine tenths of them appearing once. The sequencing input was peripheral blood. This receptor was identified in a man in his sixties with COVID-19, enrolled during active disease. The chain joins TRBV5-6 to TRBJ1-5; no reliable D call. The DNA for the CDR3 is TGTGCCAGCAGCTTGCTCAGGAGCAATCAGCCCCAGCATTTT. It specifies CASSLLRSNQPQHF.